A selection of T cell receptor beta chains follows, all from one sample in a study of T-cell reconstitution after alpha-beta-depleted transplantation in children. TCRdb re-derived calls from the PCR reads in MiXCR, one entry per CDR3 protein. The sample has 250,000 to 400,000 distinct CDR3 sequences, roughly 25% seen once. The sequencing here drew on PBMCs, mostly from graft donor cells, taken 180 days after TCRalphabeta/CD19-depleted stem cell transplant. The receptors shown here come from a male patient younger than 18 who had a stem cell transplant for acute lymphoblastic leukemia, so the T cells may come from the graft donor. The CDR3 runs from the conserved cysteine through the conserved F or W. The D gene is left open where the match is weak. Clone size is stated in some rows and not others, as once, few, many or a class when expanded.

TRBD2	TRBJ2-3	TRBV7-3	.	15	TGTGCCAGCAGCCATAGCGGGATTAGCACAGATACGCAGTATTTT	CASSHSGISTDTQYF
.	TRBJ2-7	TRBV5-1	.	13	TGCGCCAGCAGCCCGTCCACTGAATACGAGCAGTACTTC	CASSPSTEYEQYF
.	TRBJ2-3	TRBV6-1	.	16	TGTGCCAGCAGATCGGACAGCCACCGACGTCTAGATACGCAGTATTTT	CASRSDSHRRLDTQYF
.	TRBJ1-5	TRBV5-1	few	20	TGCGCCAGCAGCTCCCCCCGAGGACAGCGCATCTCTTATAGCAATCAGCCCCAGCATTTT	CASSSPRGQRISYSNQPQHF
.	TRBJ1-1	TRBV20-1	.	14	TGCAGTGCTAGAGTGTTGGGATTGGGCACTGAAGCTTTCTTT	CSARVLGLGTEAFF
TRBD2	TRBJ2-1	TRBV9	.	16	TGTGCCAGCAGCGTAGAAGGTAGCGGGGTTTACAATGAGCAGTTCTTC	CASSVEGSGVYNEQFF
.	TRBJ2-3	TRBV5-1	many	13	TGCGCCAGCAGCAGACTTAGCACAGATACGCAGTATTTT	CASSRLSTDTQYF
.	TRBJ2-1	TRBV14	few	14	TGTGCCAGCAGCCAGGACCTACCAGGGCATGAGCAGTTCTTC	CASSQDLPGHEQFF
TRBD1	TRBJ2-2	TRBV2	.	15	TGTGCCAGCAGGAATGACAGGGCAGTCACCGGGGAGCTGTTTTTT	CASRNDRAVTGELFF
.	TRBJ2-2	TRBV4-2	.	15	TGTGCCAGCAGCCAGGGGCAAGCGCATACCGGGGAGCTGTTTTTT	CASSQGQAHTGELFF
TRBD2	TRBJ2-5	TRBV7-6	few	15	TGTGCCAGCAGCTTGTCGGGCGGGAGAAGGGAGACCCAGTACTTC	CASSLSGGRRETQYF
TRBD1	TRBJ1-1	TRBV5-1	few	16	TGCGCCAGCAGCTTGGTATCGGGGACAGGGGGGGCCGAAGCTTTCTTT	CASSLVSGTGGAEAFF
TRBD1	TRBJ1-1	TRBV7-6	few	18	TGTGCCAGCAGCCCCCACCTCCCACCGACAGGGATGAACACTGAAGCTTTCTTT	CASSPHLPPTGMNTEAFF
TRBD1	TRBJ1-2	TRBV29-1	few	12	TGCAGCGTTCGGACAGGGGTCTATGGCTACACCTTC	CSVRTGVYGYTF
.	TRBJ1-1	TRBV29-1	few	16	TGCAGCGTTGAAGGGGACCCAAACCGCATGAACACTGAAGCTTTCTTT	CSVEGDPNRMNTEAFF
.	TRBJ2-3	TRBV4-1	many	14	TGCGCCAGCAGCCAAGACTTACAGTTGCATACGCAGTATTTT	CASSQDLQLHTQYF
TRBD2	TRBJ2-4	TRBV3-1	few	16	TGTGCCAGCAGCCGAAGACTAGCGGGAGGTCTGGACATTCAGTACTTC	CASSRRLAGGLDIQYF
.	TRBJ2-7	TRBV29-1	few	13	TGCAGCGTTGAATCCGCAGACTCCTACGAGCAGTACTTC	CSVESADSYEQYF
.	TRBJ1-5	TRBV18	.	16	TGTGCCAGCTCACTATCAGTAGCGGGGAGGAATCAGCCCCAGCATTTT	CASSLSVAGRNQPQHF
.	TRBJ2-2	TRBV3-1	.	15	TGTGCCAGCAGCCAAGAGGGAGCGAGCACCGGGGAGCTGTTTTTT	CASSQEGASTGELFF
.	TRBJ1-3	TRBV28	.	13	TGTGCCAGCAGTTTTCGGGGCTCAAACACCATATATTTT	CASSFRGSNTIYF
TRBD1	TRBJ2-7	TRBV28	.	15	TGTGCCAGCATGAGCCGGGACAGCGTTTCCTACGAGCAGTACTTC	CASMSRDSVSYEQYF
.	TRBJ2-7	TRBV5-1	few	14	TGCGCCAGCAGCCTGACTACAGGCACCTACGAGCAGTACTTC	CASSLTTGTYEQYF
.	TRBJ2-3	TRBV9	few	8	TGTGCCAGCAGTCCGCAGTATTTT	CASSPQYF
.	TRBJ2-2	TRBV10-3	.	13	TGTGCCATCAGCAGGGGAGGCACCGGGGAGCTGTTTTTT	CAISRGGTGELFF
.	TRBJ2-2	TRBV12-3/TRBV12-4	many	14	TGTGCCAGCAGTTATAGAGCTCTCCCCGGGGAGCTGTTTTTT	CASSYRALPGELFF
TRBD2	TRBJ2-5	TRBV18	.	18	TGTGCCAGCTCGTTTTCGGGACTAGCGGGAGACAACGGGAGGACCCAGTACTTC	CASSFSGLAGDNGRTQYF
.	TRBJ2-7	TRBV12-3/TRBV12-4	many	14	TGTGCCAGCAGTTTCGGGAGTGGTGGCTACGAGCAGTACTTC	CASSFGSGGYEQYF
TRBD2	TRBJ2-5	TRBV6-5	.	15	TGTGCCAGCAGTTGGGGCGGGGGGCGCCAAGAGACCCAGTACTTC	CASSWGGGRQETQYF
.	TRBJ2-3	TRBV28	.	15	TGTGCTATACGACCGAAACAGGAGCTCACAGATACGCAGTATTTT	CAIRPKQELTDTQYF
.	TRBJ2-7	TRBV12-3/TRBV12-4	.	14	TGTGCCAGCAGTTTAGCGCTCCCACCCTACGAGCAGTACTTC	CASSLALPPYEQYF
.	TRBJ1-2	TRBV20-1	.	11	TGCAGTGAGGCCCGAGAGGGTGGCTACACCTTC	CSEAREGGYTF
.	TRBJ2-6	TRBV5-1	many	17	TGCGCCAGCAGCCATACTACAGGCAGGTCTGGGGCCAACGTCCTGACTTTC	CASSHTTGRSGANVLTF
.	TRBJ1-1	TRBV5-1	many	13	TGCGCCAGCAGCTCCGCGGGGGGCTCTGAAGCTTTCTTT	CASSSAGGSEAFF
.	TRBJ2-4	TRBV12-3/TRBV12-4	many	15	TGTGCCAGCAGTTTACAGGGGCTATCCAAAAACATTCAGTACTTC	CASSLQGLSKNIQYF
TRBD1	TRBJ2-7	TRBV5-4	few	15	TGTGCCAGCAGCTTCCCGGGACAGGGGTCCTACGAGCAGTACTTC	CASSFPGQGSYEQYF
.	TRBJ1-1	TRBV5-1	.	15	TGCGCCAGCAGCTTGGGGTCCCCGGTGAACACTGAAGCTTTCTTT	CASSLGSPVNTEAFF
TRBD2	TRBJ2-3	TRBV20-1	few	17	TGCAGTGCTGCGTGGCTAGCGGGAGGGGCCCCCCCAGATACGCAGTATTTT	CSAAWLAGGAPPDTQYF
TRBD2	TRBJ2-1	TRBV18	.	13	TGTGCCAGCTCACCGCCGGGACTAGCGGAGCAGTTCTTC	CASSPPGLAEQFF
TRBD2	TRBJ2-7	TRBV15	few	16	TGTGCCACCAGCAGAGATCCACGCGAGTTTTGGCGGGAGTTCCACTTC	CATSRDPREFWREFHF
.	TRBJ2-3	TRBV7-9	.	15	TGTGCCAGCAGCTTCCCGAACGGGAGACCAGATACGCAGTATTTT	CASSFPNGRPDTQYF
.	TRBJ1-3	TRBV18	.	16	TGTGCCAGCTCACCGACCCTCCGGAACTCTGGAAACACCATATATTTT	CASSPTLRNSGNTIYF
TRBD2	TRBJ2-2	TRBV6-2/TRBV6-3	.	15	TGTGCCGGACGGACTAGCGGGAAGAACACCGGGGAGCTGTTTTTT	CAGRTSGKNTGELFF
.	TRBJ2-5	TRBV21-1	few	14	TGTGCCAGCACCCCCAGGACAGTACAAGAGACCCAGTACTTC	CASTPRTVQETQYF
TRBD1	TRBJ2-1	TRBV20-1	.	17	TGCAGTGCTGACGCTTCCGGGACAGAGGGTCAACACAATGAGCAGTTCTTC	CSADASGTEGQHNEQFF
.	TRBJ2-7	TRBV29-1	.	15	TGCAGCGTTGAAGATCTTCGGGGTCCGAGGTACGAGCAGTACTTC	CSVEDLRGPRYEQYF
.	TRBJ1-6	TRBV4-2	.	17	TGTGCCAGCAGCCGCACCGATCAGGGTAGCTATAATTCACCCCTCCACTTT	CASSRTDQGSYNSPLHF
TRBD1	TRBJ1-1	TRBV27	.	12	TGTGCCAGCAGTCTCCGGACAGGGGAAGCTTTCTTT	CASSLRTGEAFF
.	TRBJ2-3	TRBV5-5	few	15	TGTGCCAGCAGCTTGAGACGGGTTGTGGCAGATACGCAGTATTTT	CASSLRRVVADTQYF
TRBD2	TRBJ2-1	TRBV7-3	few	15	TGTGCCAGCAGCAGACTAGCGGGAGCTGGCAATGAGCAGTTCTTC	CASSRLAGAGNEQFF
TRBD1	TRBJ2-7	TRBV6-5	few	15	TGTGCCAGCAGTTACTCTGGGACAGGGGTTTACGAGCAGTACTTC	CASSYSGTGVYEQYF
TRBD1	TRBJ1-2	TRBV5-1	.	15	TGCGCCAGCAGCCTCCGGGACAGTGAGGGCTATGGCTACCCCTTC	CASSLRDSEGYGYPF
TRBD1	TRBJ2-7	TRBV5-1	.	15	TGCGCCAGCAGCTTCGGGACAGGGCCCTCCTACGAGCAGTACTTC	CASSFGTGPSYEQYF